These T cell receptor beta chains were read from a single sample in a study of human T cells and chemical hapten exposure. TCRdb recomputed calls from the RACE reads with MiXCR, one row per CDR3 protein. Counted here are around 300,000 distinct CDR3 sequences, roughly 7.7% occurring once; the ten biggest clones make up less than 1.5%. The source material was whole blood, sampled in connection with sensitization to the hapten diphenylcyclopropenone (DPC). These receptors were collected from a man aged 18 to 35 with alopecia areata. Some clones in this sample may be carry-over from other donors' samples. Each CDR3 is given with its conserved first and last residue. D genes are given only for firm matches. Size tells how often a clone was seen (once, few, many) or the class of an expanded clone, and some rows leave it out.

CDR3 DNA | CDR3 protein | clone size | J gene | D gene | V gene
TGTGCCAGCAGTCGGTTTTCAACTAATGAAAAACTGTTTTTT | CASSRFSTNEKLFF | few | TRBJ1-4 | . | TRBV11-2
TGTGCCAGCAGCTTACGAGATGCTGAAGCTTTCTTT | CASSLRDAEAFF | . | TRBJ1-1 | . | TRBV7-9
TGTGCCATCAGTGAAGATACCGAAGAGACCCAGTACTTC | CAISEDTEETQYF | few | TRBJ2-5 | . | TRBV10-3
TGTGCCAGCAGTTTCGAGGGTTGGAGAACTGAAGCTTTCTTT | CASSFEGWRTEAFF | many | TRBJ1-1 | . | TRBV27
TGTGCCAGCAGTTTGGGAAGTAACACAGATACGCAGTATTTT | CASSLGSNTDTQYF | . | TRBJ2-3 | . | TRBV28
TGCGCCAGCAGCCAAGATGGTGGGAGCACTGAAGCTTTCTTT | CASSQDGGSTEAFF | . | TRBJ1-1 | . | TRBV4-1
TGCAGCGTTGGGGACACTCCTGGAAGGGAGTACGAGCAGTACTTC | CSVGDTPGREYEQYF | . | TRBJ2-7 | . | TRBV29-1
TGTGCCAGCAGTTTACAAGGTTCTATCAAGACCCAGTACTTC | CASSLQGSIKTQYF | many | TRBJ2-5 | . | TRBV28
TGTGCCAGCAGTAAACGACAGGCTCGCTCCTACGAGCAGTACTTC | CASSKRQARSYEQYF | . | TRBJ2-7 | . | TRBV27
TGTGCCAGCAGCCCCACCCCAGGACTAGCGGCAGGGTCTATCGGGGAGCTGTTTTTT | CASSPTPGLAAGSIGELFF | . | TRBJ2-2 | TRBD2 | TRBV13
TGTGCCAGCAGAGCACCCCTCAAACGTAATGAGCAGTTCTTC | CASRAPLKRNEQFF | few | TRBJ2-1 | . | TRBV12-3/TRBV12-4
TGTGCCAGCAGCGTGGCCGGGACAGCCTACAATGAGCAGTTCTTC | CASSVAGTAYNEQFF | . | TRBJ2-1 | TRBD1 | TRBV5-6
TGTGCCAGCAGCTTAGCGTCGGGGGTAAGCACAGATACGCAGTATTTT | CASSLASGVSTDTQYF | few | TRBJ2-3 | . | TRBV7-2
TGCAGCGTGGATCGACAGGGAAACACTGAAGCTTTCTTT | CSVDRQGNTEAFF | many | TRBJ1-1 | TRBD1 | TRBV29-1
TGTGCCATCAGTGAGTCTTGGACAGAAGCTTTCTTT | CAISESWTEAFF | . | TRBJ1-1 | . | TRBV10-3
TGTGCCAGCAGCCAATACGGGGGGCGCGGAAATGAGCAGTTCTTC | CASSQYGGRGNEQFF | . | TRBJ2-1 | . | TRBV3-1
TGTGCCAGCAGCCGACAAACAGGTTCCCTCTACGAGCAGTACTTC | CASSRQTGSLYEQYF | many | TRBJ2-7 | . | TRBV6-2/TRBV6-3
TGTGCCAGCAGTTACGGGACTCCGGGACAGGGGAGCGGGTACTTC | CASSYGTPGQGSGYF | many | TRBJ2-5 | TRBD1 | TRBV6-2/TRBV6-3
TGTGCCAGCAGTGGGACTAGCGGGGCAGATACGCAGTATTTT | CASSGTSGADTQYF | many | TRBJ2-3 | TRBD2 | TRBV6-4
TGTGCCAGCAGCTTAGGGGCGGCAGGAAATCAGCCCCAGCATTTT | CASSLGAAGNQPQHF | many | TRBJ1-5 | . | TRBV11-2
TGTGCCAGCAGTTACTCCGGGAGTCCCCTCCACTTT | CASSYSGSPLHF | few | TRBJ1-6 | . | TRBV6-6
TGTGCCAGCAGCCCCGGAGGACAGGGGGCCCTCTCTTATGGCTACACCTTC | CASSPGGQGALSYGYTF | . | TRBJ1-2 | TRBD1 | TRBV7-2
TGTGCCAGCAGTTTAGTTAGGGTCAGAGAGACCCAGTACTTC | CASSLVRVRETQYF | . | TRBJ2-5 | . | TRBV28
TGTGCCAGCAGCCCAGGAGGGCAGGAGCCAATCTATGGCTACACCTTC | CASSPGGQEPIYGYTF | . | TRBJ1-2 | . | TRBV7-9
TGTGCCAGCAGCGTAGGGACAGGGAACCCCTACGAGCAGTACTTC | CASSVGTGNPYEQYF | . | TRBJ2-7 | TRBD1 | TRBV9
TGTGCCATCAGGGGGACATCCAAAAACATTCAGTACTTC | CAIRGTSKNIQYF | many | TRBJ2-4 | TRBD1 | TRBV28
TGCGCCAGCAGCCACCCCGGGACCCTTTCCTACGAGCAGTACTTC | CASSHPGTLSYEQYF | few | TRBJ2-7 | . | TRBV4-1
TGCAGCGTTGATTGGGGCAACGGCTACACCTTC | CSVDWGNGYTF | many | TRBJ1-2 | . | TRBV29-1
TGTGCCAGCAGTTACTCGGACGGGAATCAGCCCCAGCATTTT | CASSYSDGNQPQHF | few | TRBJ1-5 | . | TRBV6-5
TGTGCCATCAGAAAAGGCCCTACCGGGGAGCTGTTTTTT | CAIRKGPTGELFF | few | TRBJ2-2 | . | TRBV10-3
TGCGCCAGCAGCTTGGGCGGTTTCCAAGAGACCCAGTACTTC | CASSLGGFQETQYF | many | TRBJ2-5 | . | TRBV5-1
TGTGCCAGCAGTTTCTCCCGCGTACCCCAGCATTTT | CASSFSRVPQHF | few | TRBJ1-5 | . | TRBV28
TGTGCCAGCACTAAGCGGCTCCCTCTAGAGACCCAGTACTTC | CASTKRLPLETQYF | few | TRBJ2-5 | . | TRBV6-1
TGTGCCAGCAGGAATAACAGGGAATCCTACGAGCAGTACTTC | CASRNNRESYEQYF | many | TRBJ2-7 | . | TRBV12-3/TRBV12-4
TGCAGTGCAGATCTTACAGATACGCAGTATTTT | CSADLTDTQYF | . | TRBJ2-3 | . | TRBV20-1
TGTGCCAGCAGTTCGGGACAGGGGACCTACGAGCAGTACTTC | CASSSGQGTYEQYF | few | TRBJ2-7 | TRBD1 | TRBV11-1
TGTGCCAGCAGTCCCTGGACACCTAATCCCGGGGACACTGAAGCTTTCTTT | CASSPWTPNPGDTEAFF | many | TRBJ1-1 | . | TRBV6-2/TRBV6-3
TGCAGCGTCCCACAGGTTATCACAGATACGCAGTATTTT | CSVPQVITDTQYF | . | TRBJ2-3 | . | TRBV29-1
TGTGCCATCAGCGCTGAAGGACAGGGCAAACTGACAGATACGCAGTATTTT | CAISAEGQGKLTDTQYF | few | TRBJ2-3 | TRBD1 | TRBV10-3
TGTGCCAGCAGCCCGCCCTGGACGGGAGTTAATCAGCCCCAGCATTTT | CASSPPWTGVNQPQHF | many | TRBJ1-5 | . | TRBV7-8
TGTGCCAGCAGTTTTGGGGGTGGAGGGACGACTGGCTACACCTTC | CASSFGGGGTTGYTF | few | TRBJ1-2 | . | TRBV12-3/TRBV12-4
TGTGCCAGCTCTACAAGAGACCAGGGAAAAGCTTTCTTT | CASSTRDQGKAFF | . | TRBJ1-1 | . | TRBV12-3/TRBV12-4